This T cell receptor (beta chain) was profiled in a study of control samples from healthy donors and cancer patients. This CDR3 comprises 14 residues. V was shortened by 0 bases and J by 5 bases, with 11 bases between the two germline ends. Germline CDR1 is MNHEY and CDR2 is SMNVEV (reference sequence). Profiled with immunoSEQ multiplex PCR; TCRdb holds only in-frame clones, not every one. Of 130,000 or so clones listed, 70% to 90% are singletons. The TCR sequence derives from a man aged 50-59 years in good health. Specimen: blood. The rearrangement links TRBV27 to TRBJ2-7; no firm D call. The DNA for the CDR3 is TGTGCCAGCAGTTTATCTGCCAGGTTAGACGAGCAGTACTTC. Protein: CASSLSARLDEQYF.